This T cell receptor (beta chain) was retrieved from a study of blood T cell repertoires in COVID-19. Study at large: T cells, B-cell-depleted T cells, or PBMCs supplied cDNA or gDNA.

Only in-frame clones appear in the TCRdb table, and some are missing; sequencing was by immunoSEQ multiplex PCR. The data show about 170,000 clones, with roughly nine tenths seen just once and more than 3% held by the top ten. The sequence derives from a man aged 65-85 years with acute or convalescent COVID-19. Sequenced input: peripheral blood.

CDR3 sequence: CASSYTPPGTQETQYF. CDR3 nucleotide sequence: TGTGCCAGCAGTTACACCCCCCCCGGTACCCAAGAGACCCAGTACTTC. The J gene is TRBJ2-5, the V gene TRBV6-2 or TRBV6-3; the D is unclear. With 2 bases removed from V and 1 base from J, the gap between germline ends came to 14 bases. The CDR3 length is 16 residues. Germline V gives CDR1 MNHEY, CDR2 SVGEGT.